This T cell receptor (beta chain) is from a study of T cell responses to AZD1222 COVID-19 vaccine. Using immunoSEQ multiplex PCR, the repertoire was profiled, and TCRdb retains in-frame clones only, with some absent. The table includes about 100,000 clones, 70% to 90% detected once. The sequence came from an adult who received the AZD1222 COVID-19 vaccine. The sequencing used peripheral blood, collected 28 days after the second AZD1222 dose.

CDR3 loop: CSVRGEGQETQYF. CDR3 nucleotides: TGCAGCGTGAGGGGGGAGGGGCAAGAGACCCAGTACTTC. The J gene is TRBJ2-5, the V gene TRBV29-1; D might be TRBD2 (7 bases). This CDR3 spans 13 amino acids. The V end was cut by 6 bases, the J end by 2 bases, with 13 bases between. CDR1 is SQVTM, CDR2 ANQGSEA, per germline.